Each of the 31 T cell receptor beta chains below was sequenced from the same sample in a study of Graves' ophthalmopathy and Graves' hyperthyroidism. Amplification of the TCR beta CDR3 regions used RNA transcripts (as template). Investigators did first-round RT-PCR with HTBI primers, then second-round multiplex PCR. TCRdb processed the multiplex PCR reads anew with MiXCR; each CDR3 protein has one entry. Among 24,000 or so distinct CDR3 sequences listed, roughly 50% were seen once. What was sequenced was peripheral blood. Every receptor here comes from an adult woman with stable Graves' hyperthyroidism.

In this sample, this clonotype turned up once. This rearrangement joins TRBV5-1 to TRBJ2-1; TRBD1 might be the D (5 bases). The length of the CDR3 is 16 residues. V lost 2 bases to trimming and J lost 12 bases, with 24 bases between them. Germline V CDR1 and CDR2: SGHRS, YFSETQ. This CDR3 reads CASSFPPQDPTDTQFF. The CDR3 DNA reads as TGCGCCAGCAGCTTCCCTCCACAGGACCCCACAGATACGCAGTTCTTC.

The sample holds a few counts of this clonotype. The rearrangement uses TRBV7-8 and TRBJ1-5; D perhaps matches TRBD1 (5 bases). The CDR3 loop spans 13 amino acids. Germline-derived CDR1 and CDR2 are SGHVS and FQNEAQ. Trimming pared 5 bases from V and 6 bases from J, leaving 11 bases between. The CDR3 DNA follows: TGTGCCAGCAGCCTCTCGACAGCTCAGCCCCAGCATTTT. Its protein product is CASSLSTAQPQHF.

The chain uses TRBV2 and TRBJ2-3, with 8 bases fitting TRBD2. The CDR3 consists of 15 residues. V lost 6 bases to trimming and J lost 6 bases; unmatched junction nucleotides: 11. CDR1 and CDR2 (germline): SNHLY, FYNNEI. The CDR3 spells CASRSPGGPEDTQYF. CDR3 coding DNA: TGTGCCAGCAGGTCCCCGGGAGGGCCGGAGGATACGCAGTATTTT.

Concerning this clonotype itself: This sequence may be a read error, since a much larger clone differs from it by one base. The J gene is TRBJ1-1, the V gene TRBV27; 8 bases are shared with TRBD1. Germline loops: CDR1 MNHEY, CDR2 SMNVEV (reference sequence). V lost 5 bases to trimming and J lost 6 bases; unmatched junction nucleotides: 8. The CDR3 contains 14 residues. This chain's CDR3 is CASSPGQGSAEAFF. CDR3 DNA: TGTGCCAGCAGTCCCGGACAGGGATCCGCTGAAGCTTTCTTT.

This clonotype was counted ten times or more. The rearrangement links TRBV7-2 to TRBJ1-4; 7 positions agree with TRBD1. Germline V gives CDR1 SGHTA, CDR2 FQGNSA. The CDR3 runs to 15 residues. With V trimmed by 4 bases and J by 4 bases, 6 bases remained unmatched. Here the CDR3 reads CASSYTGALNEKLFF. The CDR3 DNA sequence: TGTGCCAGCAGCTATACAGGGGCACTTAATGAAAAACTGTTTTTT.

Concerning this clonotype itself: Its ends do not fully match the called genes, so a read error is possible. This sequence joins TRBV28 and TRBJ2-2; 8 positions match TRBD2. The CDR3 extends over 15 amino acids. Germline-derived CDR1 and CDR2 are MDHEN and SYDVKM. In DNA form, the CDR3 reads TGTGCCAGCAGTTTTACTAGCGGCTTCACCGGGGAGCCGTTTTTT. Encoded protein: CASSFTSGFTGEPFF.

This rearrangement joins TRBV15 to TRBJ2-7; D uncertain. Germline assignment: CDR1 LNHNV and CDR2 YYDKDF (reference sequence). The CDR3 length is 12 residues. Trimming left V 3 bases short and J 12 bases short, with 15 bases between. For the CDR3, the DNA is TGTGCCACCAGCAGTGAAGCCTGGATCGGGTACTTC. It is translated as CATSSEAWIGYF.

Concerning this clonotype: The germline gene is not matched at one end of the junction; a read error may be the cause. The rearrangement links TRBV4-1 to TRBJ1-2, with no clear D. The germline gives CDR1 MGHRA, CDR2 YSYEKL. There are 14 residues in the CDR3. This CDR3 is CASSQGGPLYDYTF. In DNA, the CDR3 is TGCGCCAGCAGCCAAGGAGGTCCGCTGTATGACTACACCTTC.

This chain joins TRBV20-1 and TRBJ2-7; the D gene is possibly TRBD2 (7 bases). Trimming left V 6 bases short and J 6 bases short, with 24 bases between. Germline assignment: CDR1 DFQATT and CDR2 SNEGSKA (reference sequence). The CDR3 spans 15 residues. CDR3: CSASSQQSGGPEQYF. In DNA form, the CDR3 reads TGCAGTGCCAGCAGCCAACAATCCGGGGGGCCCGAGCAGTACTTC.

The CDR3 DNA follows: TGTGCTAGGGCCAGCTCCTACGAGCAGTACTTC. This encodes CARASSYEQYF. The rearrangement uses TRBV14 and TRBJ2-7, with D uncertain. CDR3 length: 11 residues. Germline V gene data show CDR1 as SGHDN and CDR2 as FVKESK.

The chain joins TRBV10-3 to TRBJ2-5, with TRBD1 matching 10 bases. V lost 2 bases to trimming and J lost 3 bases; unmatched junction nucleotides: 9. Germline V gene data show CDR1 as ENHRY and CDR2 as SYGVKD. CDR3 length: 17 amino acids. The CDR3 is CAISERSGQGFEETQYF. The DNA of the CDR3 is TGTGCCATCAGTGAGAGGTCGGGACAGGGGTTTGAAGAGACCCAGTACTTC.

At least ten counts were recorded for this clonotype. The chain recombines TRBV4-1 with TRBJ1-1; D gene ambiguous. V dropped 3 bases and J dropped 7 bases, with 15 bases sitting between them. The CDR3 extends over 14 amino acids. Germline values: CDR1 MGHRA, CDR2 YSYEKL. The CDR3 is CASSHGGGLNEAFF. CDR3 sequence (DNA): TGCGCCAGCAGCCATGGCGGTGGACTTAATGAAGCTTTCTTT.

Judged by abundance, this clonotype is medium-sized. The V gene is TRBV7-9, the J gene TRBJ1-5, with TRBD1 matching over 8 bases. V was clipped by 1 base and J by 4 bases; unmatched bases: 0. Germline V gene data show CDR1 as SEHNR and CDR2 as FQNEAQ (reference sequence). The length of the CDR3 is 14 residues. This CDR3 reads CASSLDRGNQPQHF. The CDR3 DNA is TGTGCCAGCAGCTTAGACAGGGGGAATCAGCCCCAGCATTTT. Full variable domain (remainder filled in from reference TRBV7-9 and TRBJ1-5): DTGVSQNPRHKITKRGQNVTFRCDPISEHNRLYWYRQTLGQGPEFLTYFQNEAQLEKSRLLSDRFSAERPKGSFSTLEIQRTEQGDSAMYLCASSLDRGNQPQHFGDGTRLSIL.

In this sample, this clonotype turned up many times. The DNA of the CDR3 is TGCGCCAGCAGCTCAAGACGGACAGCGCAAGAGACCCAGTACTTC. Translating gives CASSSRRTAQETQYF. The chain uses TRBV5-1 and TRBJ2-5; D perhaps matches TRBD1 (6 bases). Germline V lookup: CDR1 SGHRS, CDR2 YFSETQ. This CDR3 contains 15 residues. V was clipped by 3 bases and J by 2 bases, with 14 bases between them.

V and J are TRBV10-3 and TRBJ1-5, with 7 nucleotides matching TRBD1. The CDR3 covers 15 residues. Trimming at V came to 2 bases and at J to 1 base, leaving 2 bases not matched to a gene. Germline CDR1 and CDR2: ENHRY and SYGVKD. For the CDR3, the DNA is TGTGCCATCAGTGAGGGGACAGCAAGCAATCAGCCCCAGCATTTT. Its protein product is CAISEGTASNQPQHF.

The table lists this clonotype with many counts. A much larger clone sits a single nucleotide away, making a read error possible. The rearrangement uses TRBV6-1 and TRBJ2-7; D tentatively fits TRBD1 or TRBD2 (6 bases each). With 1 base removed from V and 2 bases from J, the gap between germline ends came to 15 bases. This CDR3 is 16 amino acids long. The germline V gene has CDR1 MNHNS and CDR2 SASEGT. The CDR3 sequence is CASSEEEGGLAYEQYF. Here the CDR3 DNA reads TGTGCCAGCAGTGAAGAGGAGGGGGGTCTCGCCTACGAGCAGTACTTC.

The chain couples TRBV20-1 to TRBJ2-7, with 13 bases identical to TRBD2. Trimming at V came to 6 bases and at J to 3 bases, leaving 8 bases not matched to a gene. CDR3 length: 15 residues. Germline V gene lookup returns CDR1 DFQATT and CDR2 SNEGSKA (reference sequence). In nucleotides, the CDR3 is TGCAGTGCAACACCGGGACTAGCGGGAAGCTACGAGCAGTACTTC. This translates into CSATPGLAGSYEQYF.

This clonotype showed up many times. CDR3 nucleotide sequence: TGTGCCAGCAGCTTAGGGCCCGACAGGGGCAGTGGCTACACCTTC. Translation gives CASSLGPDRGSGYTF. V is TRBV7-2 and J is TRBJ1-2; 8 bases fit TRBD1. The trim removed 1 base at V and 7 bases at J, leaving 8 bases unmatched. Germline CDR1 SGHTA, CDR2 FQGNSA. CDR3 length equals 15 residues. The full variable domain, rest sourced from reference TRBV7-2 and TRBJ1-2, is GAGVSQSPSNKVTEKGKDVELRCDPISGHTALYWYRQSLGQGLEFLIYFQGNSAPDKSGLPSDRFSAERTGGSVSTLTIQRTQQEDSAVYLCASSLGPDRGSGYTFGSGTRLTVV.

This clonotype was seen many times. V gene TRBV5-4 combines with J gene TRBJ1-1; TRBD1 is a possible D gene (5 bases). This CDR3 spans 16 amino acids. Trimming pared 3 bases from V and 3 bases from J, leaving 18 bases between. The V gene's germline CDR1 is SGHNT and CDR2 YYREEE (reference sequence). The CDR3 nucleotides read TGTGCCAGCAGCTGGGGGGGTACCGTAGCGGACACTGAAGCTTTCTTT. Its protein is CASSWGGTVADTEAFF.

The chain carries TRBV24-1 and TRBJ2-5, with D perhaps TRBD2 (5 bases). Between the trimmed V and J ends, which lost 2 bases and 5 bases, there was a span of 14 bases. The CDR3 has 15 amino acids. Germline V gives CDR1 KGHDR, CDR2 SFDVKD. The CDR3 loop is CATSDSRVTGETQYF. The CDR3 coding sequence is TGTGCCACCAGTGATTCGAGGGTTACGGGGGAGACCCAGTACTTC.

The CDR3 coding sequence is TGTGCCAGCAGCTTGGGCAGGGGGAACTTCGAGCAGTACTTC. Translating gives CASSLGRGNFEQYF. This chain connects TRBV5-4 to TRBJ2-7; 7 nucleotides line up with TRBD1. Per germline, CDR1 SGHNT and CDR2 YYREEE (reference sequence). There are 14 residues in the CDR3. Trimming removed 0 bases from V and 6 bases from J; junction bases left unmatched: 6.

V and J are TRBV25-1 and TRBJ2-1, with TRBD2 matching over 13 bases. The CDR3 totals 14 residues. CDR1 and CDR2 from the germline V gene are MGHDK and SYGVNS. The trim removed 4 bases at V and 6 bases at J, leaving 0 bases unmatched. DNA for the CDR3: TGTGCCAGCAGTGGGACTAGCGGGAGCAATGAGCAGTTCTTC. The encoded protein is CASSGTSGSNEQFF.

As for this clonotype: Lacking the conserved final phenylalanine or tryptophan, this CDR3 likely reflects a read error. V is TRBV6-6 and J is TRBJ2-7; no clear D gene. The germline V and J ends were trimmed by 7 bases and 5 bases, with 21 bases remaining between them. CDR1 is MNHNY and CDR2 is SVGAGI in the germline V gene (reference sequence). This CDR3 has 15 amino acids. This chain's CDR3 is CASNPLQGQVDEQYL. For the CDR3, the DNA is TGTGCCAGCAATCCACTTCAAGGTCAGGTTGACGAGCAGTACCTC.

This clonotype has ten or more counts. The chain recombines TRBV20-1 with TRBJ2-7, with D perhaps matching TRBD1 (6 bases). The CDR3 spans 17 residues. V lost 0 bases and J 2 bases, leaving 20 bases between the germline ends. The germline V gene encodes CDR1 DFQATT and CDR2 SNEGSKA (reference sequence). The CDR3 nucleotides are TGCAGTGCTAGAGATTTAGGTAGGGGGTGGGGAGCCTACGAGCAGTACTTC. The encoded protein is CSARDLGRGWGAYEQYF.

By share, this clonotype counts as medium-sized. The chain couples TRBV2 to TRBJ2-1; D might be TRBD1 or TRBD2, each matching 5 bases. Germline CDR1 is SNHLY and CDR2 is FYNNEI. Trimming removed 10 bases at V and 9 bases at J, with 22 bases between. The CDR3 contains 14 residues. The CDR3 loop is CATDHPAHGGEQFF. In DNA, the CDR3 is TGTGCCACCGACCATCCCGCGCATGGGGGTGAGCAGTTCTTC. Filled out from reference TRBV2 and TRBJ2-1, the complete variable domain reads EPEVTQTPSHQVTQMGQEVILRCVPISNHLYFYWYRQILGQKVEFLVSFYNNEISEKSEIFDDQFSVERPDGSNFTLKIRSTKLEDSAMYFCATDHPAHGGEQFFGPGTRLTVL.

The chain uses TRBV7-6 and TRBJ2-1, with 7 bases identical to TRBD2. The V gene's germline CDR1 is SGHVS and CDR2 FNYEAQ. The CDR3 has 13 residues. Trimming took 5 bases from V and 3 from J; bases not matched to a gene: 1. CDR3 region: CASSERDYNEQFF. DNA of the CDR3: TGTGCCAGCAGCGAGCGGGACTACAATGAGCAGTTCTTC.

A word on this clonotype: This could be a read error, since a much larger clone is one nucleotide away. This chain's CDR3 is CASSPLGLAGGFAYEQYF. CDR3 bases: TGTGCCAGCAGCCCTCTGGGACTAGCGGGAGGCTTCGCCTACGAGCAGTACTTC. This rearrangement joins TRBV3-1 to TRBJ2-7; 15 bases line up with TRBD2. Germline V gene lookup returns CDR1 LGHDT and CDR2 YNNKEL (reference sequence). V trimming: 4 bases; J trimming: 2 bases; junction bases outside the gene matches: 9. The CDR3 runs to 18 residues.

This clonotype occurred many times. The J gene is TRBJ2-1, the V gene TRBV9, with a tentative D call TRBD1 (6 bases). Trimming took 0 bases from V and 3 from J, leaving 19 bases between them. Germline V gives CDR1 SGDLS, CDR2 YYNGEE. This CDR3 has 18 amino acids. The chain's CDR3 is CASSVGVFTGPVYNEQFF. In DNA, the CDR3 is TGTGCCAGCAGCGTAGGTGTATTCACAGGGCCCGTCTACAATGAGCAGTTCTTC. The complete variable domain, with remaining parts taken from reference TRBV9 and TRBJ2-1, reads DSGVTQTPKHLITATGQRVTLRCSPRSGDLSVYWYQQSLDQGLQFLIQYYNGEERAKGNILERFSAQQFPDLHSELNLSSLELGDSALYFCASSVGVFTGPVYNEQFFGPGTRLTVL.

The chain links TRBV20-1 to TRBJ2-1; D remains ambiguous. Per the germline V gene, CDR1 is DFQATT and CDR2 is SNEGSKA (reference sequence). V lost 6 bases to trimming and J lost 4 bases, with 16 bases between them. CDR3 length equals 14 residues. CDR3 protein: CSAQRPVRYNEQFF. CDR3 bases: TGCAGTGCCCAGAGGCCTGTCCGATACAATGAGCAGTTCTTC.

This clonotype is judged medium-sized (0.01 to 0.1%). The chain carries TRBV7-9 and TRBJ2-3; 9 nucleotides align to TRBD2. The CDR3 has 14 amino acids. Looked up from germline, CDR1 is SEHNR and CDR2 is FQNEAQ (reference sequence). V dropped 6 bases and J dropped 5; count of bases not matched to a gene: 6. CDR3: CASRASGTLDTQYF. DNA of the CDR3: TGTGCCAGCAGAGCTAGCGGGACGCTAGATACGCAGTATTTT.

This clonotype ranks as medium-sized. The chain is built from TRBV7-6 and TRBJ2-7, with 10 bases fitting TRBD1. Trimming removed 0 bases from V and 6 bases from J; junction bases left unmatched: 5. This CDR3 has 15 amino acids. Germline V gene sequence: CDR1 SGHVS, CDR2 FNYEAQ. The chain's CDR3 is CASSLADRGNFEQYF. The CDR3 DNA sequence: TGTGCCAGCAGCTTAGCGGACAGGGGGAACTTCGAGCAGTACTTC.